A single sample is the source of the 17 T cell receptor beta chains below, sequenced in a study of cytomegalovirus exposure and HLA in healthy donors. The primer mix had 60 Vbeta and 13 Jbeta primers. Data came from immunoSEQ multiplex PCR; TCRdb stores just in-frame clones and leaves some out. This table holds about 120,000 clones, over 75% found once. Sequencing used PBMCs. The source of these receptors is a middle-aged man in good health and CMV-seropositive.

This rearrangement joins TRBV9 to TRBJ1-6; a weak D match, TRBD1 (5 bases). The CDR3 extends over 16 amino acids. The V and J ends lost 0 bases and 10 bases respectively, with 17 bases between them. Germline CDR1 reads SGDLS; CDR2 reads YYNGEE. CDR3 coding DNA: TGTGCCAGCAGCGTAGGCGGAGGCCAGGGAGGCTCACCCCTCCACTTT. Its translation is CASSVGGGQGGSPLHF.

CDR3 residues: CAGSTAGGPGDTQYF. The CDR3 region has the DNA TGTGCCGGATCCACAGCGGGGGGGCCGGGGGATACGCAGTATTTT. J is TRBJ2-3 and V is TRBV7-8, with 10 nucleotides matching TRBD2. Trimming took 11 bases from V and 6 from J; bases not matched to a gene: 14. There are 15 residues in the CDR3. Germline loops: CDR1 SGHVS, CDR2 FQNEAQ.

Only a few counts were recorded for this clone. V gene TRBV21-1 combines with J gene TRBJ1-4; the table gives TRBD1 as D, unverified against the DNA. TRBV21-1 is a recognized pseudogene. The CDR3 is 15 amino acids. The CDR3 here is CASSKEGVHREKLFF. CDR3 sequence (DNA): TGTGCCAGCAGCAAAGAGGGGGTTCATCGTGAAAAACTGTTTTTT.

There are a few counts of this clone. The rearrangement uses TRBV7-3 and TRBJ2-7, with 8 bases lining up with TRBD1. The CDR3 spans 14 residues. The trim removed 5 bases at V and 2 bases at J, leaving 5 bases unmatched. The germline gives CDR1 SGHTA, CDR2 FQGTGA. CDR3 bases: TGTGCCAGCAGCAAACAGGGGGGCCCCTACGAGCAGTACTTC. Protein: CASSKQGGPYEQYF.

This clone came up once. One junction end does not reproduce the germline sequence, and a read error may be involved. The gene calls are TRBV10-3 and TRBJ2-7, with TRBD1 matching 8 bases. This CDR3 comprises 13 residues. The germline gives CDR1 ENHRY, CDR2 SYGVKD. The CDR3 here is CAISQNTGQAFLF. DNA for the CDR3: TGTGCCATCAGTCAGAATACGGGACAGGCGTTCTTGTTC.

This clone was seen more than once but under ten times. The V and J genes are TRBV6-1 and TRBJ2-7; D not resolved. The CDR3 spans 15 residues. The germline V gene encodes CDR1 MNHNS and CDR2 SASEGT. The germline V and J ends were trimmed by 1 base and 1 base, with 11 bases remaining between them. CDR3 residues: CASSEGGLGSYEQYF. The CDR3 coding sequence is TGTGCCAGCAGTGAAGGAGGTTTAGGTTCCTACGAGCAGTACTTC.

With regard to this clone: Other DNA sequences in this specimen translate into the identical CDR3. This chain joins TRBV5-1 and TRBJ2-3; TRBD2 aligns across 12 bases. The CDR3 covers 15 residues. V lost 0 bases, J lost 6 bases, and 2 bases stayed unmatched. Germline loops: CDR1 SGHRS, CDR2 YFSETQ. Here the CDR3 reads CASSLGLAGADTQYF. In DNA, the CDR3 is TGCGCCAGCAGCTTGGGACTAGCGGGGGCCGATACGCAGTATTTT. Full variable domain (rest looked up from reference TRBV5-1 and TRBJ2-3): KAGVTQTPRYLIKTRGQQVTLSCSPISGHRSVSWYQQTPGQGLQFLFEYFSETQRNKGNFPGRFSGRQFSNSRSEMNVSTLELGDSALYLCASSLGLAGADTQYFGPGTRLTVL.

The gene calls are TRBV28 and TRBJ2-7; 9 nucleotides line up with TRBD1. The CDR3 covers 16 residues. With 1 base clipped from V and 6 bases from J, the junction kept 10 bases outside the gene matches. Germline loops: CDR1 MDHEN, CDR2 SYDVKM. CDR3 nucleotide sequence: TGTGCCAGCAGTTTATCGGGACAGGGAACCGTGGGCGAGCAGTACTTC. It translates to CASSLSGQGTVGEQYF.

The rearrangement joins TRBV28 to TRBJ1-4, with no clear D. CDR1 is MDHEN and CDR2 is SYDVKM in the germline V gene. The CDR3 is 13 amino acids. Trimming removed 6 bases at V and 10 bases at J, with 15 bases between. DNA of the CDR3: TGTGCCAGCAGGGGTACGGAAGGAGCAAAACTGTTTTTT. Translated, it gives CASRGTEGAKLFF.

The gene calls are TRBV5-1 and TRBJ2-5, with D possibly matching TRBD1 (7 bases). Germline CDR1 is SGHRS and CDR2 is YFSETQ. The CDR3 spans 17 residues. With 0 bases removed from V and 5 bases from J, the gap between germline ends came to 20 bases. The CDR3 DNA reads TGCGCCAGCAGCTTGGGGGAGGAGACAGGGAATGTTGAGACCCAGTACTTC. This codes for CASSLGEETGNVETQYF.

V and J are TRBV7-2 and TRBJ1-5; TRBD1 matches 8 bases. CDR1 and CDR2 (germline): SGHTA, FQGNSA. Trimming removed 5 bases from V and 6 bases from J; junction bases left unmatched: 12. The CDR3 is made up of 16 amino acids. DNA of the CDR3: TGTGCCAGCAGCGACCTAAAGGTGGACAGGGCTCAGCCCCAGCATTTT. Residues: CASSDLKVDRAQPQHF.

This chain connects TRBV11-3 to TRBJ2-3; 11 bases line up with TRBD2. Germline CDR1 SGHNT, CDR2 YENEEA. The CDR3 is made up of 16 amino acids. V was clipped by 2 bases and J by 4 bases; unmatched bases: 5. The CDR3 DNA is TGTGCCAGCAGCTTATCGGGGACTAGCGGACCAGATACGCAGTATTTT. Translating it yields CASSLSGTSGPDTQYF.

The CDR3 loop is CATRHGEGGIYGYTF. The CDR3 region has the DNA TGTGCCACCAGACATGGGGAGGGGGGCATCTATGGCTACACCTTC. The chain couples TRBV15 to TRBJ1-2; possible D gene TRBD1, 6 bases. The V end lost 6 bases, the J end lost 4 bases, and 18 bases lay between the germline ends. CDR3 length equals 15 residues. The germline V gene encodes CDR1 LNHNV and CDR2 YYDKDF (reference sequence).

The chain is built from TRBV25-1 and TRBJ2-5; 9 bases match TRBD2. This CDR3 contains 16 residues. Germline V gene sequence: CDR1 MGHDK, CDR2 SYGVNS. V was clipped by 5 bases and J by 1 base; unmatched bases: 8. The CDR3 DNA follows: TGTGCCAGCAGTTGGGGAGCGGGGGGATTCCAAGAGACCCAGTACTTC. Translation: CASSWGAGGFQETQYF.

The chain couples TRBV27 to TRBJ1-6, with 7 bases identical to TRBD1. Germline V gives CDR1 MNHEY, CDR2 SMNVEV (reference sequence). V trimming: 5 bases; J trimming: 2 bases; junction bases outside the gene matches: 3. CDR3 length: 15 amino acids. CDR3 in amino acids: CASSIQGAYNSPLHF. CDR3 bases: TGTGCCAGCAGTATTCAGGGGGCCTATAATTCACCCCTCCACTTT.

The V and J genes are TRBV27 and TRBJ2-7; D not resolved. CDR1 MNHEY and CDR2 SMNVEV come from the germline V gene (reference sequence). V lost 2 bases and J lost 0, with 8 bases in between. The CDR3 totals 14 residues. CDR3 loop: CASSLVPGSYEQYF. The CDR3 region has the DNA TGTGCCAGCAGTTTAGTACCAGGCTCCTACGAGCAGTACTTC.

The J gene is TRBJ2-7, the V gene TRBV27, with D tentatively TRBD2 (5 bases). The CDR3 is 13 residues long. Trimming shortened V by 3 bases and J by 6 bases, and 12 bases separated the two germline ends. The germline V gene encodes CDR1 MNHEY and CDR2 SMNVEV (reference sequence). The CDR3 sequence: CASSLTSGGEQYF. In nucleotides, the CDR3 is TGTGCCAGCAGTTTGACATCCGGAGGCGAGCAGTACTTC.